The 2 T cell receptor beta chains below all came from one sample that was sequenced in a study of cytomegalovirus exposure and HLA in healthy donors. The PCR used 60 Vbeta and 13 Jbeta primers. TCRdb's table, derived via immunoSEQ multiplex PCR, lists solely in-frame clones and lacks some. Recorded for this sample: tens of thousands of clones. The sequencing input was PBMCs. The receptor set was obtained from a woman aged 25 to 45 in good health and CMV-seropositive.

This chain uses TRBV30 with TRBJ2-7, with TRBD2 matching over 8 bases. Germline assignment: CDR1 GTSNPN and CDR2 SVGIG (reference sequence). The J segment lost 4 bases and the V segment lost 2 bases, leaving 7 bases of the junction unmatched. The CDR3 sequence is 14 residues long. The CDR3 reads CAWSLPGGSYEQYF. The CDR3 DNA follows: TGTGCCTGGAGTTTACCGGGAGGGTCGTACGAGCAGTACTTC.

V gene TRBV5-6 combines with J gene TRBJ1-1, with D tentatively TRBD1 (5 bases). V lost 7 bases and J 1 base, leaving 11 bases between the germline ends. CDR3 length: 13 residues. From germline, CDR1 is SGHDT and CDR2 YYEEEE. CDR3 bases: TGTGCCAGCTTAGGACACACGAACACTGAAGCTTTCTTT. It yields the protein CASLGHTNTEAFF. Full variable domain (remainder filled in from reference TRBV5-6 and TRBJ1-1): DAGVTQSPTHLIKTRGQQVTLRCSPKSGHDTVSWYQQALGQGPQFIFQYYEEEERQRGNFPDRFSGHQFPNYSSELNVNALLLGDSALYLCASLGHTNTEAFFGQGTRLTVV.